The 23 T cell receptor beta chains given below trace back to one sample, sequenced in a study of T-cell reconstitution after alpha-beta-depleted transplantation in children. A TCRbeta library incorporating unique molecular identifiers was prepared. One entry per CDR3 protein results from TCRdb running MiXCR on the PCR reads. Of under 350,000 distinct CDR3 sequences in the sample, over 8% were seen once. Material: PBMCs from the stem cell graft donor, obtained from the stem cell graft. These receptor sequences come from a human donor who donated a stem cell graft to a child with SCID.

This clonotype was detected ten times or more. The chain recombines TRBV10-3 with TRBJ2-7; D gene ambiguous. Between the trimmed V and J ends, which lost 6 bases and 2 bases, there was a span of 11 bases. The CDR3 covers 13 residues. Germline CDR1 is ENHRY and CDR2 is SYGVKD. The CDR3 nucleotides are TGTGCCATCAGCACCGACACCGCCTACGAGCAGTACTTC. Protein product: CAISTDTAYEQYF.

The CDR3 sequence is CASSYGDRVSPLHF. DNA of the CDR3: TGTGCCAGCAGCTACGGGGACAGGGTTTCACCCCTCCACTTT. The chain has TRBV5-5 and TRBJ1-6; 9 bases are a match to TRBD1. The length of the CDR3 is 14 residues. Per germline, CDR1 SGHKS and CDR2 YYEKEE (reference sequence). V was clipped by 3 bases and J by 9 bases; unmatched bases: 4.

This clonotype appeared a few times. The rearrangement joins TRBV5-1 to TRBJ1-1, with D perhaps matching TRBD1 (5 bases). The germline V and J ends were trimmed by 3 bases and 4 bases, with 13 bases remaining between them. The length of the CDR3 is 14 residues. Germline V gives CDR1 SGHRS, CDR2 YFSETQ. CDR3 bases: TGCGCCAGCAGCTCGGGACCGGGGCTCACTGAAGCTTTCTTT. Its translation: CASSSGPGLTEAFF.

The V gene is TRBV5-1, the J gene TRBJ1-2; TRBD1 aligns across 8 bases. The CDR3 totals 14 residues. J lost 4 bases, V lost 1 base, and 3 bases had no gene match. Germline V gene sequence: CDR1 SGHRS, CDR2 YFSETQ. The CDR3 DNA is TGCGCCAGCAGCTTGCAGCAGGGGGCCTATGGCTACACCTTC. It translates to CASSLQQGAYGYTF.

This clonotype was counted at least ten times. The chain recombines TRBV12-3 or TRBV12-4 with TRBJ2-2; unclear D gene. Trimming cost V 4 bases and J 2 bases, with 8 bases left between them. This CDR3 is 14 amino acids long. The CDR3 bases are TGTGCCAGCAGTTATGGCAGAAACACCGGGGAGCTGTTTTTT. This sequence encodes CASSYGRNTGELFF.

This clonotype was picked up many times. V gene TRBV3-1 combines with J gene TRBJ2-2; 8 nucleotides match TRBD2. The CDR3 length is 15 residues. V was pared by 1 base and J by 4 bases, with 2 bases of the junction left unmatched. Germline V gene data show CDR1 as LGHDT and CDR2 as YNNKEL (reference sequence). The CDR3 spells CASSQGTSSTGELFF. The DNA for the CDR3 is TGTGCCAGCAGCCAAGGGACTAGCTCCACCGGGGAGCTGTTTTTT. The complete variable domain, with remaining parts taken from reference TRBV3-1 and TRBJ2-2, reads DTAVSQTPKYLVTQMGNDKSIKCEQNLGHDTMYWYKQDSKKFLKIMFSYNNKELIINETVPNRFSPKSPDKAHLNLHINSLELGDSAVYFCASSQGTSSTGELFFGEGSRLTVL.

This clonotype was recorded a few times. For the CDR3, the DNA is TGTGCCAGCAGCAACCCCCTAGCGGACCAAGAGACCCAGTACTTC. It specifies CASSNPLADQETQYF. This chain uses TRBV11-2 with TRBJ2-5, with 7 bases matching TRBD2. This CDR3 is built from 15 residues. The germline V gene has CDR1 SGHAT and CDR2 FQNNGV. Trimming took 5 bases from V and 0 from J; bases not matched to a gene: 6.

This clonotype was picked up many times. This chain uses TRBV7-6 with TRBJ2-2, with TRBD1 matching over 11 bases. Germline assignment: CDR1 SGHVS and CDR2 FNYEAQ. The trim removed 6 bases at V and 5 bases at J, leaving 8 bases unmatched. CDR3 length: 16 amino acids. The CDR3 reads CASSPGTGGSTGELFF. The CDR3 DNA sequence: TGTGCCAGCAGTCCCGGGACAGGGGGTAGTACCGGGGAGCTGTTTTTT.

The CDR3 nucleotides read TGTGCCAGCAGCCCCAGGGTGGGTGCAACTAATGAAAAACTGTTTTTT. Translating it yields CASSPRVGATNEKLFF. The chain carries TRBV7-8 and TRBJ1-4; perhaps TRBD1 as D (5 bases). Germline V CDR1 and CDR2: SGHVS, FQNEAQ. This CDR3 is 16 amino acids long. The V end was cut by 5 bases, the J end by 0 bases, with 13 bases between.

This clonotype has more than one count but fewer than ten. V is TRBV28 and J is TRBJ2-2, with D possibly being TRBD1 (6 bases). Germline CDR1 is MDHEN and CDR2 is SYDVKM. Trimming shortened V by 3 bases and J by 13 bases, and 18 bases separated the two germline ends. The CDR3 is 14 residues long. CDR3 amino acids: CASSLSQGKVGLFF. For the CDR3, the DNA is TGTGCCAGCAGTTTGAGCCAGGGGAAGGTTGGGCTGTTTTTT. The entire variable domain, with the rest obtained from reference TRBV28 and TRBJ2-2, is as follows: DVKVTQSSRYLVKRTGEKVFLECVQDMDHENMFWYRQDPGLGLRLIYFSYDVKMKEKGDIPEGYSVSREKKERFSLILESASTNQTSMYLCASSLSQGKVGLFFGEGSRLTVL.

This clonotype appeared many times. The J gene is TRBJ2-1, the V gene TRBV5-6; 8 bases line up with TRBD1. From germline, CDR1 is SGHDT and CDR2 YYEEEE. Losses at the gene ends were 2 bases for V and 6 bases for J; bases not matched to a gene: 7. The CDR3 has 15 residues. The CDR3 DNA follows: TGTGCCAGCAGCTTAAAGGACAGGGTAACCAATGAGCAGTTCTTC. Its translation is CASSLKDRVTNEQFF.

This clonotype showed up many times. The CDR3 sequence: CASNGLLSGEAFF. The CDR3 nucleotides are TGTGCCAGTAACGGGCTCCTCAGTGGGGAAGCTTTCTTT. V usage is TRBV19 and J usage is TRBJ1-1; D gene ambiguous. The CDR3 sequence is 13 residues long. V lost 7 bases and J 8 bases, leaving 17 bases between the germline ends. Germline CDR1 is LNHDA and CDR2 is SQIVND (reference sequence).

The V and J genes are TRBV5-1 and TRBJ1-2, with 9 bases aligning to TRBD1. V was pared by 1 base and J by 3 bases, with 13 bases of the junction left unmatched. This CDR3 contains 18 residues. Germline-derived CDR1 and CDR2 are SGHRS and YFSETQ. CDR3 sequence (DNA): TGCGCCAGCAGCTTGCTACCCCCACAGGGGGCGATGGACTATGGCTACACCTTC. It codes for CASSLLPPQGAMDYGYTF.

The rearrangement links TRBV27 to TRBJ1-1; no clear D. The V end lost 2 bases, the J end lost 3 bases, and 10 bases lay between the germline ends. Germline CDR1 MNHEY, CDR2 SMNVEV (reference sequence). The CDR3 has 14 residues. The CDR3 region has the DNA TGTGCCAGCAGTTTACGAAGGGCTGACACTGAAGCTTTCTTT. This translates into CASSLRRADTEAFF.

This chain uses TRBV6-5 with TRBJ2-7; D possibly corresponds to TRBD2 (6 bases). V gave up 7 bases and J gave up 3 bases, with 28 bases separating them. The CDR3 is 18 residues long. In germline, CDR1 is MNHEY, CDR2 SVGAGI. This chain's CDR3 is CASKGGRESSHSIYEQYF. CDR3 sequence (DNA): TGTGCCAGCAAAGGCGGACGGGAGTCCTCTCATTCGATCTACGAGCAGTACTTC.

This clonotype showed up just a few times. V usage is TRBV29-1 and J usage is TRBJ2-1, with 13 positions matching TRBD2. The CDR3 contains 13 residues. The V gene's germline CDR1 is SQVTM and CDR2 ANQGSEA. V was pared by 8 bases and J by 4 bases, with 2 bases of the junction left unmatched. In DNA form, the CDR3 reads TGCAGCCTACTAGCGGGGGGGTACAATGAGCAGTTCTTC. Translation gives CSLLAGGYNEQFF.

CDR3 residues: CSVGSGTHLGYTF. The DNA of the CDR3 is TGCAGCGTGGGTTCCGGGACACACCTGGGCTACACCTTC. This chain links TRBV29-1 with TRBJ1-2; D is perhaps TRBD1 (6 bases). CDR1 and CDR2 (germline): SQVTM, ANQGSEA. The CDR3 loop spans 13 amino acids. V shed 6 bases and J shed 8 bases, with 19 bases lying between them. Full variable domain (rest looked up from reference TRBV29-1 and TRBJ1-2): SAVISQKPSRDICQRGTSLTIQCQVDSQVTMMFWYRQQPGQSLTLIATANQGSEATYESGFVIDKFPISRPNLTFSTLTVSNMSPEDSSIYLCSVGSGTHLGYTFGSGTRLTVV.

The J gene is TRBJ1-6, the V gene TRBV2; D is unresolved. Germline V gives CDR1 SNHLY, CDR2 FYNNEI. The CDR3 is 15 residues long. Between the trimmed V and J ends, which lost 4 bases and 0 bases, there was a span of 7 bases. CDR3 nucleotide sequence: TGTGCCAGCAGTGTGCGGAGCTCCTATAATTCACCCCTCCACTTT. Translated, it gives CASSVRSSYNSPLHF.

The V gene is TRBV27, the J gene TRBJ1-1; possibly TRBD1 for D (5 bases). CDR3 length: 11 residues. CDR1 and CDR2 from the germline V gene are MNHEY and SMNVEV (reference sequence). V gave up 7 bases and J gave up 13 bases, with 16 bases separating them. The CDR3 is CASILQGRVFF. The CDR3 nucleotides read TGTGCCAGCATCCTCCAGGGTAGAGTTTTCTTT.

This clonotype occurred a few times. The chain links TRBV20-1 to TRBJ2-7; D gene unclear. Germline lookup yields CDR1 DFQATT and CDR2 SNEGSKA (reference sequence). This CDR3 region has 16 residues. The V end was cut by 6 bases, the J end by 6 bases, with 27 bases between. Here the CDR3 reads CSALEVSRRTSGEQYF. CDR3 nucleotides: TGCAGTGCCCTAGAGGTATCTAGGAGAACCTCGGGCGAGCAGTACTTC.

At least ten counts were recorded for this clonotype. This chain uses TRBV2 with TRBJ2-3; no clear D gene. Germline-derived CDR1 and CDR2 are SNHLY and FYNNEI. CDR3 length: 13 residues. Deletions cut 6 bases from V and 0 bases from J, with 7 bases between. The CDR3 DNA is TGTGCCAGCAGACAACATAGCACAGATACGCAGTATTTT. Translated: CASRQHSTDTQYF.

This clonotype was detected only a few times. J is TRBJ1-6 and V is TRBV12-3 or TRBV12-4; a possible D gene is TRBD1 (5 bases). The CDR3 runs to 15 residues. Trimming cost V 3 bases and J 7 bases, with 13 bases left between them. CDR3 DNA: TGTGCCAGCAGTTTTGTAGGGGTCCTAAATTCACCCCTCCACTTT. This codes for CASSFVGVLNSPLHF.

The V gene is TRBV9, the J gene TRBJ2-1, with TRBD1 matching over 10 bases. CDR1 is SGDLS and CDR2 is YYNGEE in the germline V gene. This CDR3 is built from 17 residues. Trimming cost V 0 bases and J 4 bases; bases outside gene matches: 7. The CDR3 here is CASSVAPGQGSYNEQFF. In DNA form, the CDR3 reads TGTGCCAGCAGCGTAGCTCCGGGACAGGGGTCTTACAATGAGCAGTTCTTC.